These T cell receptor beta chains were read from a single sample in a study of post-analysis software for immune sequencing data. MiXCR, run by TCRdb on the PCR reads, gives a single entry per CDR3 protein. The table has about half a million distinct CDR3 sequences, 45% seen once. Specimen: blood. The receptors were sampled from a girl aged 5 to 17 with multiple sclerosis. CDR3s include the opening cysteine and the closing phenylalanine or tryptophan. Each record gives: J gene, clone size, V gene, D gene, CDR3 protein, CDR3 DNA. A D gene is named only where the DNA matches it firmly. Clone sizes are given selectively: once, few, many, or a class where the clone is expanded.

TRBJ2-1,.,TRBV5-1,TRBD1,CASSKNQGALTEQFF,TGCGCCAGCAGCAAAAACCAGGGGGCGCTCACTGAGCAGTTCTTC
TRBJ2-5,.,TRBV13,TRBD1,CASSPGQGGYLGQYF,TGTGCCAGCAGCCCCGGACAGGGGGGATACTTAGGGCAGTACTTC
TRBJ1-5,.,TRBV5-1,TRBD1,CAIRGQGNQPQHF,TGCGCCATCCGCGGACAGGGCAATCAGCCCCAGCATTTT
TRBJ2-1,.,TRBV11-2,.,CASSLRVSDEQFF,TGTGCCAGCAGCTTACGAGTTTCAGATGAGCAGTTCTTC
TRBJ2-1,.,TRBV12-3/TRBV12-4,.,CAAGRGTHNEQFF,TGTGCCGCCGGTAGGGGGACGCACAATGAGCAGTTCTTC
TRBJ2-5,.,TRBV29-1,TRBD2,CSVGGGLRQETQYF,TGCAGCGTTGGGGGGGGACTTCGCCAAGAGACCCAGTACTTC
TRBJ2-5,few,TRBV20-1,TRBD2,CSARTSGRVETQYF,TGCAGTGCTAGGACTAGCGGGAGAGTGGAGACCCAGTACTTC
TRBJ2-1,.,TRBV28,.,CATRGAGVNEQFF,TGTGCCACCAGGGGGGCGGGAGTCAATGAGCAGTTCTTC
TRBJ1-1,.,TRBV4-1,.,CASSQDLRTANTEAFF,TGCGCCAGCAGCCAAGATCTACGGACGGCAAACACTGAAGCTTTCTTT
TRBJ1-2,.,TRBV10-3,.,CAISDQGSTNYGYTF,TGTGCCATCAGTGACCAAGGCAGTACTAACTATGGCTACACCTTC
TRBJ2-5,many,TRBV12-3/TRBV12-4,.,CASSLVGQETQYF,TGTGCCAGCAGTTTAGTGGGTCAGGAGACCCAGTACTTC
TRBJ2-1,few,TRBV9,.,CASTLGASGYNEQFF,TGTGCCAGCACGTTGGGGGCTAGCGGCTACAATGAGCAGTTCTTC
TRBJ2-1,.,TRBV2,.,CASSVQWSSEQFF,TGTGCCAGCAGTGTGCAGTGGTCATCTGAGCAGTTCTTC
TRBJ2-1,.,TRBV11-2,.,CASSPTPLEQFF,TGTGCCAGCAGCCCCACCCCCTTGGAGCAGTTCTTC
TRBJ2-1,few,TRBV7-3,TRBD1,CASSPDRVPYNEQFF,TGTGCCAGCAGCCCAGACAGGGTCCCCTACAATGAGCAGTTCTTC
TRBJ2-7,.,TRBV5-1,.,CASSRRGVTFPYEQYF,TGCGCCAGCAGCCGACGCGGGGTAACATTCCCCTACGAGCAGTACTTC
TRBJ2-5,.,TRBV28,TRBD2,CASNDPGGGTAETQYF,TGTGCCAGCAATGACCCTGGCGGGGGAACGGCCGAGACCCAGTACTTC
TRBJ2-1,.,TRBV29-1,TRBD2,CSVSSGGSYNEQFF,TGCAGCGTTTCATCGGGGGGCTCCTACAATGAGCAGTTCTTC
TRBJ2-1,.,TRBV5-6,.,CASSFFGPDYNEQFF,TGTGCCAGCAGCTTTTTCGGACCAGACTACAATGAGCAGTTCTTC
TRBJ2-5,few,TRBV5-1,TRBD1,CASSWGQGSETQYF,TGCGCCAGCAGCTGGGGACAGGGGTCGGAGACCCAGTACTTC
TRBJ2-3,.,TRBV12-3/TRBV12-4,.,CASSPPSGRDRTDTQYF,TGTGCCAGCAGTCCCCCTTCAGGCAGGGATCGCACAGATACGCAGTATTTT
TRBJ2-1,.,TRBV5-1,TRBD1,CASNNAGGWNGQFF,TGCGCCAGCAATAATGCAGGGGGATGGAATGGGCAGTTCTTC
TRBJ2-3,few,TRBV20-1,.,CSAPMGGFGTDTQYF,TGCAGTGCTCCGATGGGGGGATTCGGCACAGATACGCAGTATTTT
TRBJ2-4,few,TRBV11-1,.,CASSLSREDKNIQYF,TGTGCCAGCAGCTTAAGCAGGGAGGACAAAAACATTCAGTACTTC
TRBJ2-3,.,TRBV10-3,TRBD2,CAISEGTSGVTDTQYF,TGTGCCATCAGTGAGGGGACTAGCGGGGTCACAGATACGCAGTATTTT
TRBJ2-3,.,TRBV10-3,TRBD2,CAISLAGDTQYF,TGTGCCATCAGCCTAGCGGGAGATACGCAGTATTTT
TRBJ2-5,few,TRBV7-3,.,CASSLVTEETQYF,TGTGCCAGCAGCTTGGTGACAGAAGAGACCCAGTACTTC
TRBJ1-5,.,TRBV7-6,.,CASSLSSGQPQHF,TGTGCCAGCAGCTTAAGCTCGGGTCAGCCCCAGCATTTT
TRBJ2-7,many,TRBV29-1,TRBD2,CSVGTSGYEQYF,TGCAGCGTTGGGACTAGCGGCTACGAGCAGTACTTC
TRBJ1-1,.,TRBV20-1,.,CSASRGAENTEAFF,TGCAGTGCTTCAAGAGGGGCAGAGAACACTGAAGCTTTCTTT
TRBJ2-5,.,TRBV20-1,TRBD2,CSARISGSGQETQYF,TGCAGTGCTAGGATTAGCGGGAGTGGCCAAGAGACCCAGTACTTC
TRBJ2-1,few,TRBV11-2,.,CASNEWGNEQFF,TGTGCCAGCAACGAATGGGGGAATGAGCAGTTCTTC
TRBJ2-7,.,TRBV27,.,CASSLSQRTLEQYF,TGTGCCAGCAGTTTATCGCAGCGGACCCTTGAGCAGTACTTC
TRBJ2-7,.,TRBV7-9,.,CASSFLQGGEYEQYF,TGTGCCAGCAGCTTTCTCCAGGGGGGGGAGTACGAGCAGTACTTC
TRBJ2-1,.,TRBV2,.,CASRSPLHNEQFF,TGTGCCAGCAGATCTCCCTTACACAATGAGCAGTTCTTC
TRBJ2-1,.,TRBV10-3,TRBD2,CAISESTSGRAPFTEQFF,TGTGCCATCAGTGAGTCGACTAGCGGGAGGGCCCCCTTCACTGAGCAGTTCTTC
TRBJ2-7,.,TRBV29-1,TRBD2,CSVGTSAFYEQYF,TGCAGCGTTGGGACTAGCGCCTTTTACGAGCAGTACTTC
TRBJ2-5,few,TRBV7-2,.,CASSLAGLREETQYF,TGTGCCAGCAGCTTAGCGGGGCTTCGGGAAGAGACCCAGTACTTC
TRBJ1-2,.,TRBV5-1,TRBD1,CASSFTPDREVEGYTF,TGCGCCAGCAGCTTCACCCCAGACAGGGAGGTAGAAGGCTACACCTTC
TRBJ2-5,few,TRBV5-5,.,CASSSRAGPAETQYF,TGTGCCAGCAGCTCCCGGGCAGGGCCGGCGGAGACCCAGTACTTC
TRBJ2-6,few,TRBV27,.,CASSFGDSGANVLTF,TGTGCCAGCAGTTTTGGAGACTCCGGGGCCAACGTCCTGACTTTC
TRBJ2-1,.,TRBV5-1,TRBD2,CASSLGLAGGPPAEQFF,TGCGCCAGCAGCTTGGGTCTAGCGGGAGGGCCTCCCGCTGAGCAGTTCTTC